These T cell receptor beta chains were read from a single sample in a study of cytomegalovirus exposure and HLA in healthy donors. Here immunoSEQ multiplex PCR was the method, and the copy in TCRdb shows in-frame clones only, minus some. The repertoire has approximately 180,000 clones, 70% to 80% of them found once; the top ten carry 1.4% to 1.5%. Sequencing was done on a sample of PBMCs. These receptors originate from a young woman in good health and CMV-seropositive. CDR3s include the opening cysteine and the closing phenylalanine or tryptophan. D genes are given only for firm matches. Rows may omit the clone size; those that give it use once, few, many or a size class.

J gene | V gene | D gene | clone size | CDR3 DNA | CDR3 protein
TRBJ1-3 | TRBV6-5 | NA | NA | TGTGCCAGCAGATACGGAGCCGGGGGGCATGGAAACACCATATATTTT | CASRYGAGGHGNTIYF
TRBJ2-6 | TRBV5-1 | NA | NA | TGCGCCAGCAGCCCCCGCAGGGAATTTATCTCTGGGGCCAACGTCCTGACTTTC | CASSPRREFISGANVLTF
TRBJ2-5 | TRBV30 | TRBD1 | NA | TGTGCCTGGAGTGTACTTTTTGGGTACGGTGTCGACAGGGGGCTCGCGGGGACCCAGTACTTC | CAWSVLFGYGVDRGLAGTQYF
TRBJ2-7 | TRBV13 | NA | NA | TGTGCCAGCAGCTTTGAGCGGTACGAGCAGTACTTC | CASSFERYEQYF
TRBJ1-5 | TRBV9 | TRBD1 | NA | TGTGCCAGCAGCGTAGACTCAGGGGGTCAGCCCCAGCATTTT | CASSVDSGGQPQHF
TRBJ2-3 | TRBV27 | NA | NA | TGTGCCAGCAGTTATCCCCGAAGCGATACGCAGTATTTT | CASSYPRSDTQYF
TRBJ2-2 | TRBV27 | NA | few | TGTGCCAGCAGTCTGCTAGGTCACACCGGGGAGCTGTTTTTT | CASSLLGHTGELFF
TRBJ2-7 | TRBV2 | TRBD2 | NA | TGTGCCAGCCCTATAGCGGGAGGGCCGGGGGACGAGCAGTACTTC | CASPIAGGPGDEQYF
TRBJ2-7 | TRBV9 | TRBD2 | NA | TGTGCCAGCAGCGTAGGCTTAGCGGGAACCTACGAGCAGTACTTC | CASSVGLAGTYEQYF
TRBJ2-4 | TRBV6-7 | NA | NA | TGTGCCAGCAGTTACCCGAACAGGGTACTAGCCAAAAACATTCAGTACTTC | CASSYPNRVLAKNIQYF
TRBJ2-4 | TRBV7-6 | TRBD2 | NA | TGTGCCAGCAGCAAACTAGCGGGAGGGGAATGGGGGGACATTCAGTACTTC | CASSKLAGGEWGDIQYF
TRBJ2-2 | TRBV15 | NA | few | TGTGCCACCAGGATAGGACTAAACACCGGGGAGCTGTTTTTT | CATRIGLNTGELFF
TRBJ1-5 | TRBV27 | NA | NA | TGTGCCAGCAGCTCCCCTTATCAGCCCCAGCATTTT | CASSSPYQPQHF
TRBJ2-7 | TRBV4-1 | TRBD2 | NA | TGCGCCAGCAGCCAATCCCGGACTAGCGGGCTAAGTAGGTACGAGCAGTACTTC | CASSQSRTSGLSRYEQYF
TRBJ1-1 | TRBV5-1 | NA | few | TGCGCCAGCAGCGCCCCGGTTGGGGGGGCCAGAAACACTGAAGCTTTCTTT | CASSAPVGGARNTEAFF
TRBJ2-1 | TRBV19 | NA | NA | TGTGCCAGTAGTATATACCCCCAGGGGCCTGGGAATGAGCAGTTCTTC | CASSIYPQGPGNEQFF
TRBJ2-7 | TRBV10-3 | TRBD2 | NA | TGTGCCATCAGTGACCGGGTAGCGGGGGCCTACGAGCAGTACTTC | CAISDRVAGAYEQYF
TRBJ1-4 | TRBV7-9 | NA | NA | TGTGCCAGCACCATGGGAGAGGGAAAACTGTTTTTT | CASTMGEGKLFF
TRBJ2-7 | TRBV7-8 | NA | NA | TGTGCCAGCAGCTTATCGTGGAGGGGCGAGCAGTACTTC | CASSLSWRGEQYF
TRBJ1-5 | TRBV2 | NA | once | TGTGCCAGCACCCTGGGGGGATCTGGCAATCAGCCCCAGCATTTT | CASTLGGSGNQPQHF
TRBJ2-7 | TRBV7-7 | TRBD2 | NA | TGTGCCAGCAGCTTAGGAGCGGGAGACGAGCAGCACTTC | CASSLGAGDEQHF
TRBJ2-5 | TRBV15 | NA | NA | TGTGCCACCAGCAGAGATCTTCTGGAGACCCAGTACTTC | CATSRDLLETQYF
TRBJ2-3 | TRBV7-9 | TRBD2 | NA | TGTGCCAGCAGCTTAAGACTAGCGGATTACACAGATACGCAGTATTTT | CASSLRLADYTDTQYF
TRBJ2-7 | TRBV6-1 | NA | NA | TGTGCCAGCAGGCATCGCACGGGCGAGCAGTACTTC | CASRHRTGEQYF
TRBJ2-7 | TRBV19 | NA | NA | TGTGCCAGTAGTATAGAAGGGACTCCTCTTGTGGAGCAGTACTTC | CASSIEGTPLVEQYF
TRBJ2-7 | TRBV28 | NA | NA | TGTGCCAGCAGTCTGGCGGTTACGTCCTACGAGCAGTACTTC | CASSLAVTSYEQYF
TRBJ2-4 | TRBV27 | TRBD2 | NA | TGTGCCAGCAGTTTATCGCTGGGAGGGAACATTCAGTACTTC | CASSLSLGGNIQYF
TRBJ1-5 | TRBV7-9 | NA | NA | TGTGCCAGCAGCTTAGAGGCAGGGTCCCAGCCCCAGCATTTT | CASSLEAGSQPQHF
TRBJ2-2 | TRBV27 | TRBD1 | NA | TGTGCCAGCAGTTGGACAGGGGGCTCCAACACCGGGGAGCTGTTTTTT | CASSWTGGSNTGELFF
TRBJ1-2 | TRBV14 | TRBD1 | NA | TGTGCCAGCAGCCAAGAACCTCCGGGACAGGCGAGCTATGGCTACACCTTC | CASSQEPPGQASYGYTF
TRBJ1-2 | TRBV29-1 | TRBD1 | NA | TGCAGCGTTGGCAGGGGGAACTATGGCTACACCTTC | CSVGRGNYGYTF